The T cell receptor (beta chain) under discussion was sequenced for a study of blood T cell repertoires in COVID-19. Using immunoSEQ multiplex PCR, the repertoire was profiled, and TCRdb retains in-frame clones only, with some absent. Of about 220,000 clones in the sample, approximately 80% are singletons; the top ten hold 1.3%. CDR1 is SGHTA, CDR2 FQGTGA, per germline. The CDR3 has 16 residues. Trimming cost V 5 bases and J 6 bases; bases outside gene matches: 10. Self-reported history from a screening survey and questionnaire set each donor's cohort. The TCR sequence derives from a woman aged 40-49 years with acute COVID-19. This rearrangement joins TRBV7-3 to TRBJ2-2, with 9 bases matching TRBD2. Sequencing was performed on PBMCs or T cells enriched from blood (not recorded which). The CDR3 DNA follows: TGTGCCAGCAGCCAACACCCCGGACTAGCGCCCGGGGAGCTGTTTTTT. Protein sequence: CASSQHPGLAPGELFF.